The present T cell receptor (beta chain) was sequenced within a study of blood T cell repertoires in COVID-19. Across the whole study: COVID-19 samples collected from the United States, Italy and Spain covered acute and convalescent phases. Sources were T cells, B-cell-depleted T cells, or PBMCs; the material itself was cDNA or gDNA.

Looked up from germline, CDR1 is SGHTA and CDR2 is FQGNSA. V gave up 1 base and J gave up 0 bases, with 4 bases separating them. The CDR3 contains 15 residues. Produced via immunoSEQ multiplex PCR; TCRdb's table is partial and in-frame only. The repertoire consists of about 140,000 clones, with 80% to 85% occurring once and the leading ten covering around 8.4%. This clone was seen only once. The sample consisted of peripheral blood. The source is a human donor in a cohort sampled during active COVID-19. The chain recombines TRBV7-2 with TRBJ2-6; D ambiguous. For the CDR3, the DNA is TGTGCCAGCAGCTTAGGACACTCTGGGGCCAACGTCCTGACTTTC. This translates into CASSLGHSGANVLTF.